Listed here are 29 T cell receptor beta chains from one sample, sequenced in a study of long-term antiretroviral therapy in people with HIV. The immunoSEQ assay was v3.0, run at survey level. Repertoires were generated with immunoSEQ multiplex PCR, while TCRdb's copy carries only in-frame clones and drops some. The sample comprises tens of thousands of clones, roughly 76% of which are singletons, and around 11% rests with the top ten. Here the sequenced sample was unsorted PBMCs, taken 1.1 years before starting antiretroviral therapy. These receptors came from a middle-aged woman with HIV.

The rearrangement uses TRBV20-1 and TRBJ2-3; 8 bases are a match to TRBD2. J was trimmed by 8 bases and V by 7 bases; bases with no gene match: 2. CDR1 is DFQATT, CDR2 SNEGSKA, per germline (reference sequence). The CDR3 extends over 10 amino acids. The CDR3 here is CSGGTSTQYF. DNA for the CDR3: TGCAGTGGCGGGACTAGTACGCAGTATTTT.

This clone showed up just once. The rearrangement joins TRBV6-5 to TRBJ2-7; the match to TRBD1 covers 11 bases. Trimming removed 2 bases from V and 1 base from J; junction bases left unmatched: 1. The V gene's germline CDR1 is MNHEY and CDR2 SVGAGI. This CDR3 has 15 residues. The DNA for the CDR3 is TGTGCCAGCAGTTACGGGACAGGGGGGTCCTACGAGCAGTACTTC. Its translation is CASSYGTGGSYEQYF.

This clone was detected a few times. The chain combines TRBV5-1 with TRBJ2-2; D call uncertain. Per the germline V gene, CDR1 is SGHRS and CDR2 is YFSETQ. The CDR3 has 16 residues. V dropped 3 bases and J dropped 1 base, with 13 bases sitting between them. CDR3 in amino acids: CASSSPVRQNTGELFF. In DNA form, the CDR3 reads TGCGCCAGCAGCTCGCCGGTACGACAGAACACCGGGGAGCTGTTTTTT.

This clone has a single count. The V call is TRBV11-3, the J call TRBJ2-2; no clear D gene. The CDR3 has 16 residues. From germline, CDR1 is SGHNT and CDR2 YENEEA. Trimming took off 1 base at V and 6 bases at J, with 15 bases between the two ends. CDR3 sequence (DNA): TGTGCCAGCAGCTTAGTAGTGGTTGTGGACGCCGGGGAGCTGTTTTTT. Protein product: CASSLVVVVDAGELFF.

The chain links TRBV5-5 to TRBJ2-7, with D perhaps matching TRBD2 (5 bases). V lost 0 bases to trimming and J lost 5 bases, with 15 bases between them. The germline V gene has CDR1 SGHKS and CDR2 YYEKEE (reference sequence). The CDR3 has 15 residues. CDR3 region: CASSLAGLAADEQYF. The CDR3 coding sequence is TGTGCCAGCAGCTTGGCCGGTCTAGCAGCGGACGAGCAGTACTTC.

This clone has a single count. Here the CDR3 reads CARQDRGEYNEQFF. The CDR3 bases are TGTGCCAGACAAGACAGGGGGGAGTACAATGAGCAGTTCTTC. The rearrangement joins TRBV2 to TRBJ2-1, with TRBD1 matching over 9 bases. The germline V gene encodes CDR1 SNHLY and CDR2 FYNNEI. After removal of 9 bases from V and 4 bases from J, the junction contained 7 bases not matched to a gene. The CDR3 runs 14 residues.

This clone turned up a few times. This chain connects TRBV9 to TRBJ1-5; D gene ambiguous. Germline values: CDR1 SGDLS, CDR2 YYNGEE. V lost 4 bases and J lost 3, with 11 bases in between. There are 14 residues in the CDR3. The CDR3 coding sequence is TGTGCCAGCAGCAAAGGGCGGGACAATCAGCCCCAGCATTTT. Translated: CASSKGRDNQPQHF.

The chain is built from TRBV6-5 and TRBJ2-7, with TRBD1 matching over 9 bases. CDR3 size: 15 residues. V trimming: 6 bases; J trimming: 5 bases; junction bases outside the gene matches: 11. CDR1 and CDR2 (germline): MNHEY, SVGAGI. DNA for the CDR3: TGTGCCAGCAGCCTATACAGGGGGCGTTTCAACGAGCAGTACTTC. It codes for CASSLYRGRFNEQYF.

This sequence joins TRBV6-1 and TRBJ2-1; 8 bases are shared with TRBD2. Germline values: CDR1 MNHNS, CDR2 SASEGT. The CDR3 extends over 16 amino acids. Trimming took 4 bases from V and 8 from J; bases not matched to a gene: 13. The CDR3 DNA sequence: TGTGCCAGCAGTGGGGAGTTTGCGGGAGGCGTTCATGAGCAGTTCTTC. Protein sequence: CASSGEFAGGVHEQFF.

The chain joins TRBV29-1 to TRBJ2-1; D remains unclear. Germline V CDR1 and CDR2: SQVTM, ANQGSEA. Trimming pared 6 bases from V and 9 bases from J, leaving 18 bases between. The CDR3 runs 13 residues. CDR3 DNA sequence: TGCAGCGTGCCCCTCGAGGTATCCGGTGAGCAGTTCTTC. Its protein product is CSVPLEVSGEQFF.

V is TRBV21-1 and J is TRBJ1-4; the table assigns TRBD1, which was not confirmed against the DNA. TRBV21-1 is marked as a pseudogene. The CDR3 length is 17 residues. The CDR3 here is CASSKARDRQHLLARMF. CDR3 DNA sequence: TGTGCCAGCAGCAAAGCGCGAGATCGACAGCATCTTTTGGCACGGATGTTT.

This clone was counted once. The chain has TRBV7-9 and TRBJ2-3; D is unclear. The ends were cut back, 2 bases at V and 0 bases at J, with 6 bases in the middle. Germline-derived CDR1 and CDR2 are SEHNR and FQNEAQ (reference sequence). This CDR3 has 14 residues. The CDR3 protein is CASSLSPSTDTQYF. For the CDR3, the DNA is TGTGCCAGCAGCTTATCCCCAAGCACAGATACGCAGTATTTT.

The rearrangement uses TRBV30 and TRBJ1-1; 12 nucleotides line up with TRBD1. The CDR3 runs 16 residues. Germline V gene lookup returns CDR1 GTSNPN and CDR2 SVGIG (reference sequence). V lost 0 bases and J lost 0; bases outside the gene matches: 2. CDR3 protein: CAWSVGTGGLNTEAFF. The CDR3 DNA reads as TGTGCCTGGAGTGTAGGGACAGGGGGCCTGAACACTGAAGCTTTCTTT.

The rearrangement links TRBV6-6 to TRBJ2-1; 8 bases are a match to TRBD2. Germline CDR1 reads MNHNY; CDR2 reads SVGAGI (reference sequence). The CDR3 is made up of 14 amino acids. After removal of 4 bases from V and 5 bases from J, the junction contained 4 bases not matched to a gene. This CDR3 is CASSSGAGDNEQFF. In DNA, the CDR3 is TGTGCCAGCAGTTCAGGAGCGGGGGACAATGAGCAGTTCTTC.

Only a few counts were recorded for this clone. The chain links TRBV27 to TRBJ1-1, with a possible D match to TRBD1 (6 bases). This CDR3 has 13 residues. Germline CDR1 is MNHEY and CDR2 is SMNVEV (reference sequence). V lost 6 bases and J 7 bases, leaving 15 bases between the germline ends. The CDR3 region has the DNA TGTGCCAGCAGCGGACAGCGCCGCTATGAAGCTTTCTTT. Its protein product is CASSGQRRYEAFF.

V usage is TRBV15 and J usage is TRBJ1-1; no clear D gene. V lost 1 base, J lost 7 bases, and 7 bases lay in between. Germline V CDR1 and CDR2: LNHNV, YYDKDF (reference sequence). The length of the CDR3 is 12 residues. CDR3 sequence reads: CATSRGSLEAFF. DNA for the CDR3: TGTGCCACCAGCAGAGGGAGCCTTGAAGCTTTCTTT.

This sequence joins TRBV21-1 and TRBJ1-5. TRBV21-1 has pseudogene status. This CDR3 region has 14 residues. The CDR3 loop reads CASSKGFGNQPQHF. DNA of the CDR3: TGTGCCAGCAGCAAAGGATTCGGCAATCAGCCCCAGCATTTT.

The sample holds a few counts of this clone. Distinct nucleotide sequences in the sample also encode this CDR3. This chain joins TRBV9 and TRBJ1-1, with D possibly being TRBD1 (5 bases). The CDR3 has 14 amino acids. Per the germline V gene, CDR1 is SGDLS and CDR2 is YYNGEE. Trimming removed 0 bases at V and 0 bases at J, with 6 bases between. CDR3 region: CASSVDRMNTEAFF. Written as DNA, the CDR3 is TGTGCCAGCAGCGTAGACAGGATGAACACTGAAGCTTTCTTT.

This chain joins TRBV18 and TRBJ1-1; D gene ambiguous. The V gene lost 3 bases and the J gene lost 0 bases, with 8 bases spanning the gap. Looked up from germline, CDR1 is KGHSH and CDR2 is LQKENI. The CDR3 contains 14 residues. CDR3 protein: CASSPAEMNTEAFF. DNA of the CDR3: TGTGCCAGCTCACCCGCGGAAATGAACACTGAAGCTTTCTTT.

The J gene is TRBJ1-1, the V gene TRBV7-6, with D perhaps TRBD1 (5 bases). Germline V gene data show CDR1 as SGHVS and CDR2 as FNYEAQ. The ends were cut back, 1 base at V and 1 base at J, with 10 bases in the middle. This CDR3 has 15 residues. The CDR3 bases are TGTGCCAGCAGCTTAGGGACAAGAGGGAACACTGAAGCTTTCTTT. This translates into CASSLGTRGNTEAFF. Complete variable domain (other parts from reference TRBV7-6 and TRBJ1-1): GAGVSQSPRYKVTKRGQDVALRCDPISGHVSLYWYRQALGQGPEFLTYFNYEAQQDKSGLPNDRFSAERPEGSISTLTIQRTEQRDSAMYRCASSLGTRGNTEAFFGQGTRLTVV.

The gene calls are TRBV5-1 and TRBJ2-7; unclear D gene. Per germline, CDR1 SGHRS and CDR2 YFSETQ. V lost 0 bases and J 2 bases, leaving 12 bases between the germline ends. The length of the CDR3 is 15 residues. CDR3 DNA: TGCGCCAGCAGCTTGGATGTACAGATGACCTACGAGCAGTACTTC. The encoded protein is CASSLDVQMTYEQYF.

This chain connects TRBV19 to TRBJ1-3; D may be TRBD1 (5 bases). V lost 0 bases and J 0 bases, leaving 18 bases between the germline ends. Germline CDR1 reads LNHDA; CDR2 reads SQIVND (reference sequence). CDR3 length: 19 amino acids. The DNA of the CDR3 is TGTGCCAGTAGTATAGATCCCGGATGGACACTTTACTCTGGAAACACCATATATTTT. It codes for CASSIDPGWTLYSGNTIYF.

J is TRBJ2-7 and V is TRBV6-6; D call uncertain. The CDR3 has 14 residues. V was clipped by 7 bases and J by 3 bases, with 16 bases between them. Germline V gives CDR1 MNHNY, CDR2 SVGAGI (reference sequence). The CDR3 loop is CASTMWGPVYEQYF. CDR3 sequence (DNA): TGTGCCAGCACCATGTGGGGTCCTGTCTACGAGCAGTACTTC.

Points on this clone: A read error may account for a junction end that differs from germline. The rearrangement joins TRBV15 to TRBJ1-5, with D tentatively TRBD1 (6 bases). The CDR3 runs to 16 residues. CDR1 is LNHNV, CDR2 YYDKDF, per germline (reference sequence). The CDR3 sequence is CATSRVGGPRGQPDLF. The CDR3 bases are TGTGCCACCAGCAGAGTCGGGGGGCCGCGGGGCCAACCTGACCTTTTT.

This clone was seen a few times. The chain recombines TRBV9 with TRBJ1-3; tentative D call: TRBD1 (5 bases). There are 15 residues in the CDR3. Germline V CDR1 and CDR2: SGDLS, YYNGEE. Trimming cost V 3 bases and J 1 base, with 11 bases left between them. The DNA of the CDR3 is TGTGCCAGCAGCGCCTCCCCAGGGTCTGGAAACACCATATATTTT. This encodes CASSASPGSGNTIYF. The complete variable domain, with remaining parts taken from reference TRBV9 and TRBJ1-3, reads DSGVTQTPKHLITATGQRVTLRCSPRSGDLSVYWYQQSLDQGLQFLIQYYNGEERAKGNILERFSAQQFPDLHSELNLSSLELGDSALYFCASSASPGSGNTIYFGEGSWLTVV.

A few counts support this clone. V and J are TRBV6-1 and TRBJ2-7; D gene uncertain. V was pared by 4 bases and J by 0 bases, with 10 bases between. The CDR3 has 14 residues. Germline CDR1 and CDR2: MNHNS and SASEGT. The CDR3, as DNA: TGTGCCAGCAGTGTGGGGTTAAGCTCCTACGAGCAGTACTTC. It codes for CASSVGLSSYEQYF.

The chain has TRBV12-5 and TRBJ2-1, with D hard to call. This CDR3 spans 12 amino acids. Per the germline V gene, CDR1 is LGHNT and CDR2 is FRNRAP. The V end lost 3 bases, the J end lost 3 bases, and 3 bases lay between the germline ends. CDR3 sequence reads: CASGFGYNEQFF. The CDR3 DNA follows: TGTGCTAGTGGTTTTGGCTACAATGAGCAGTTCTTC.

The chain employs TRBV4-1 and TRBJ1-4; 7 bases align to TRBD1. Germline CDR1 reads MGHRA; CDR2 reads YSYEKL. Losses at the gene ends were 2 bases for V and 1 base for J; bases not matched to a gene: 4. This CDR3 region has 16 residues. The CDR3 DNA is TGCGCCAGCAGCCAATGGACAGGTATAACTAATGAAAAACTGTTTTTT. Amino acid sequence: CASSQWTGITNEKLFF.

J is TRBJ2-1 and V is TRBV25-1, with a tentative D call TRBD2 (6 bases). The CDR3 spans 15 residues. Germline CDR1 reads MGHDK; CDR2 reads SYGVNS. Deletions cut 5 bases from V and 2 bases from J, with 13 bases between. CDR3 nucleotides: TGTGCCAGCAGTAGCCGGGAGTCCCCCTACAATGAGCAGTTCTTC. Translation: CASSSRESPYNEQFF.